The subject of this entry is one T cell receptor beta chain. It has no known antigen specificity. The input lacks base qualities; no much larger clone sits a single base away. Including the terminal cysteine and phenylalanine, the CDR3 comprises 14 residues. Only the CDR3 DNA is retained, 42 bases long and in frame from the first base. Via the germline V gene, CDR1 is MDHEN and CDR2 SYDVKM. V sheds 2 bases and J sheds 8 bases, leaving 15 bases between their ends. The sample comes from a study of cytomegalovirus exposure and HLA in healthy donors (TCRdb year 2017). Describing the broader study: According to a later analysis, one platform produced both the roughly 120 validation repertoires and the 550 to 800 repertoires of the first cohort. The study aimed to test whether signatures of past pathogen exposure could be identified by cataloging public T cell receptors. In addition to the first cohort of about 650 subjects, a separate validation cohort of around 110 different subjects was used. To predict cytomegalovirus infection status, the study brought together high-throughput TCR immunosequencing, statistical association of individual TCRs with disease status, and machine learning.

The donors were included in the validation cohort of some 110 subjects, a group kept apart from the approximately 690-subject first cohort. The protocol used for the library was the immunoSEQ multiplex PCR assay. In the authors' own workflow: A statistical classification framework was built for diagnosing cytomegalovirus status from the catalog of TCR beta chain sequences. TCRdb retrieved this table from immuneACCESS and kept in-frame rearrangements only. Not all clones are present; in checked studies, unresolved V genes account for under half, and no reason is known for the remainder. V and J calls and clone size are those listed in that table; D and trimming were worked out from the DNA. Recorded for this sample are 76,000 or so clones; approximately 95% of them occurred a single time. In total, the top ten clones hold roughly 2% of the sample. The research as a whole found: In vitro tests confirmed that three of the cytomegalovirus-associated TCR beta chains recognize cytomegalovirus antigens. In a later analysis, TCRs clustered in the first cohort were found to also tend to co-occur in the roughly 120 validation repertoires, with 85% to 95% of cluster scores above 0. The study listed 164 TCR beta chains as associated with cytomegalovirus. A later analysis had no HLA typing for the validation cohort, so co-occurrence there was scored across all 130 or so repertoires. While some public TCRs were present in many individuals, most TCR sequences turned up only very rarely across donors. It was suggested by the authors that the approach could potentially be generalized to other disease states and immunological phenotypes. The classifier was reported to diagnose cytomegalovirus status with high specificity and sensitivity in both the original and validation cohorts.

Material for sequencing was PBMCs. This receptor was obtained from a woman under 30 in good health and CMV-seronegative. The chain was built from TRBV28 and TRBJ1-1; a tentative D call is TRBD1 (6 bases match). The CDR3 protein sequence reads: CASSLGTLTSEAFF. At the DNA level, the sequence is TGTGCCAGCAGTTTAGGGACACTAACATCGGAAGCTTTCTTT.